This T cell receptor (beta chain) came from a study of lymphopenia after photon versus proton radiotherapy (dated by TCRdb to between 2018 and 2021). The study in broad terms: The study compared the immunological effects of photon versus proton radiation therapy in patients with gastrointestinal tumors who developed high-grade lymphopenia. A cohort of some 21 patients with gastrointestinal tumors who received either photon or proton therapy and subsequently developed lymphopenia was included. The goal of the study was to describe how the two radiation modalities differ in their effects on the immune system. Beyond this particular receptor, the publication reports: The survival association was examined only in patients who died, and the authors described better survival with proton therapy as a possibility, not as a demonstrated result. Across the cohort, among patients who died, a greater drop in TCR diversity after the nadir was inversely correlated with overall survival time. During treatment, patients who received photon therapy lost naive T cells and TCR diversity and gained effector/memory populations, whereas patients who received proton therapy remained relatively stable. Once the lymphocyte count had reached its nadir, the repertoires of photon-treated patients showed oligoclonal expansion, particularly of CD8+ Temra cells, and this expansion drove the decline in diversity.

CDR1 PRHDT and CDR2 FYEKMQ are derived from the germline V gene (reference sequence). V has 6 bases trimmed and J has 1 base trimmed; junction bases matching no gene number 5. Its CDR3 holds 15 amino acids, cysteine through phenylalanine. Only CDR3 DNA is held: 45 bases, read in frame from base 1. Library preparation was by the immunoSEQ multiplex PCR assay. T cell repertoires were profiled by deep sequencing of rearranged TCR beta loci, alongside multiparametric flow cytometry. The table comes from immuneACCESS by way of TCRdb, which keeps in-frame sequences with V and J called. Part of the clones is missing from these tables; in studies checked, under half for an unresolved V gene and the rest for unknown reasons. The sample table lists 83,000 or so clones, around 80% of them with a count of one. The ten largest account for approximately 1.3% of the sample. This clone was observed a few times. There is no known antigen for this receptor. Base qualities are not provided; no much larger clone lies one nucleotide away.

The chain links TRBV13 with TRBJ2-1; 8 bases in between match TRBD2. The sequence was obtained from a man in his sixties with pancreatic cancer. The source material was peripheral blood, sampled from a patient treated with proton-based radiotherapy. The bases are TGTGCCAGCAGGGGACGGGGGGGGTCCTACAATGAGCAGTTCTTC. Its protein reads: CASRGRGGSYNEQFF.